Following are 7 T cell receptor beta chains from one sample sequenced in a study of control samples from healthy donors and cancer patients. The assay was immunoSEQ multiplex PCR, and TCRdb's table has in-frame clones only and misses some. Of approximately 54,000 clones in the sample, roughly 90% were seen once. Source material: PBMCs. The receptors here all came from a man aged 45-65 years with head and neck cancer.

This clone was observed a few times. This chain connects TRBV6-5 to TRBJ2-4; TRBD2 aligns across 10 bases. This CDR3 comprises 14 residues. V lost 0 bases to trimming and J lost 11 bases; unmatched junction nucleotides: 4. Germline values: CDR1 MNHEY, CDR2 SVGAGI. As DNA, the CDR3 is TGTGCCAGCAGTTACTCCCCTAGCGGGGGCCTTCAGTACTTC. As protein: CASSYSPSGGLQYF.

The chain links TRBV19 to TRBJ1-2; TRBD1 is a possible D gene (6 bases). The CDR3 extends over 14 amino acids. V dropped 1 base and J dropped 4 bases, with 10 bases sitting between them. Germline V gene sequence: CDR1 LNHDA, CDR2 SQIVND (reference sequence). For the CDR3, the DNA is TGTGCCAGTAGTATAGTTGGGGGCACCTATGGCTACACCTTC. It yields the protein CASSIVGGTYGYTF.

Only a few counts were recorded for this clone. The chain recombines TRBV25-1 with TRBJ1-2, with a possible D match to TRBD1 (6 bases). The CDR3 runs 17 residues. Germline assignment: CDR1 MGHDK and CDR2 SYGVNS. V dropped 1 base and J dropped 2 bases, with 17 bases sitting between them. The CDR3, as DNA: TGTGCCAGCAGTGAATCGGGGGGGCGCGTCCCCAACTATGGCTACACCTTC. As protein: CASSESGGRVPNYGYTF.

The chain has TRBV23-1 and TRBJ1-6; D not resolved. Being an ORF, TRBV23-1 has a function that is uncertain. Trimming took off 2 bases at V and 4 bases at J, with 21 bases between the two ends. This CDR3 comprises 19 residues. This CDR3 is CASSQLPFEGEYYNSPLHF. CDR3 coding DNA: TGCGCCAGCAGTCAACTCCCCTTCGAGGGCGAATATTATAATTCACCCCTCCACTTT.

This chain joins TRBV11-2 and TRBJ2-7; D is unclear. V lost 2 bases to trimming and J lost 2 bases, with 7 bases between them. The CDR3 has 13 residues. The germline V gene has CDR1 SGHAT and CDR2 FQNNGV. The CDR3 DNA is TGTGCCAGCAGCTTAAGCGACACCTACGAGCAGTACTTC. This encodes CASSLSDTYEQYF. The full variable domain, with the rest looked up from reference TRBV11-2 and TRBJ2-7, is EAGVAQSPRYKIIEKRQSVAFWCNPISGHATLYWYQQILGQGPKLLIQFQNNGVVDDSQLPKDRFSAERLKGVDSTLKIQPAKLEDSAVYLCASSLSDTYEQYFGPGTRLTVT.

V gene TRBV11-2 combines with J gene TRBJ1-1; TRBD1 aligns across 7 bases. Germline CDR1 SGHAT, CDR2 FQNNGV. Unmatched junction bases numbered 7, after V lost 3 bases and J lost 3 bases. The CDR3 covers 15 residues. CDR3 loop: CASSFSNRGYTEAFF. CDR3 nucleotide sequence: TGTGCCAGCAGCTTTAGTAACAGGGGTTACACTGAAGCTTTCTTT.

The V gene is TRBV29-1, the J gene TRBJ2-1; D is uncertain. Germline values: CDR1 SQVTM, CDR2 ANQGSEA. V lost 4 bases and J lost 5, with 6 bases in between. The CDR3 is made up of 11 amino acids. The CDR3 bases are TGCAGCGTTGGGGCGGACAATGAGCAGTTCTTC. Translated, it gives CSVGADNEQFF.